The sequence of this T cell receptor (beta chain) was determined in a study of CD8 T cells in Susac syndrome. V was cut by 1 base and J by 1 base, with 8 bases left in between. The germline CDR1 and CDR2 sequences are SGHVS and FQNEAQ. This CDR3 is 15 amino acids long. Sequencing of TCR beta was performed on blood CD8+ T cells and on blood CD4+ T cells. With random hexamers, roughly 0.45 to 1 ug RNA was reverse transcribed. Amplification of TCR beta CDR3 was carried out by immunoSEQ multiplex PCR, which covered 54 Vbeta and 13 Jbeta segments. TCRdb fed the immunoSEQ multiplex PCR reads into MiXCR, producing one record per CDR3 protein. The sample has about 100,000 distinct CDR3 sequences; around 96% are singletons.

The TCR sequence derives from a human donor with Susac syndrome. The rearrangement uses TRBV7-8 and TRBJ1-5; possibly TRBD1 for D (5 bases). Sequenced: CD8+ T cells from PBMCs. The CDR3 protein is CASSLVAGSNQPQHF. DNA of the CDR3: TGTGCCAGCAGCTTAGTGGCAGGGAGCAATCAGCCCCAGCATTTT. The whole variable domain, filled in from reference TRBV7-8 and TRBJ1-5, reads GAGVSQSPRYKVAKRGQDVALRCDPISGHVSLFWYQQALGQGPEFLTYFQNEAQLDKSGLPSDRFFAERPEGSVSTLKIQRTQQEDSAVYLCASSLVAGSNQPQHFGDGTRLSIL.